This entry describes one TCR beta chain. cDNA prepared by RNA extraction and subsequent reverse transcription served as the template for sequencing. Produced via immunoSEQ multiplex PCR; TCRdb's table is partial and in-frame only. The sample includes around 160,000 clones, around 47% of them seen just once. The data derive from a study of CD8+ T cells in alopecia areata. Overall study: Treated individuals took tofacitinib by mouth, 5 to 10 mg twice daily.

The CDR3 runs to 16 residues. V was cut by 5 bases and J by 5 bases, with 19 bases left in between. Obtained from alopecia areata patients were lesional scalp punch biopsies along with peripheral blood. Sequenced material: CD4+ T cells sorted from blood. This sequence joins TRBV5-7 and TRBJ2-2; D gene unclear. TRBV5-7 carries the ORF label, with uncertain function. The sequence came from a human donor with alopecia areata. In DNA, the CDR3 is TGTGCCAGCAGGAGGAATCGGATGCTGAAGACCGGGGAGCTGTTTTTT. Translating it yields CASRRNRMLKTGELFF.